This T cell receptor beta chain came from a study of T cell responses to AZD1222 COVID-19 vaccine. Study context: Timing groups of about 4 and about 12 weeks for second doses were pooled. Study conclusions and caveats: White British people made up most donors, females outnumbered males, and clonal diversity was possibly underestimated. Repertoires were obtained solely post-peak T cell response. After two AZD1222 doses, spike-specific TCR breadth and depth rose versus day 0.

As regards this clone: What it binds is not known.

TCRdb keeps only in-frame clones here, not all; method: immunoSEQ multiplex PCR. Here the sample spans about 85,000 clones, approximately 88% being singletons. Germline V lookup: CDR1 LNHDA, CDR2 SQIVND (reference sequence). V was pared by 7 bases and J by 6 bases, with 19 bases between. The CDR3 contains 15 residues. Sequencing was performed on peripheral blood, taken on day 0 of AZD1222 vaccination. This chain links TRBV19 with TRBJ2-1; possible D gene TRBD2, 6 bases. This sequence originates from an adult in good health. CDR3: CASTLGASEGNEQFF. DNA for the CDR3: TGTGCCAGTACCCTCGGGGCGTCGGAGGGCAATGAGCAGTTCTTC.